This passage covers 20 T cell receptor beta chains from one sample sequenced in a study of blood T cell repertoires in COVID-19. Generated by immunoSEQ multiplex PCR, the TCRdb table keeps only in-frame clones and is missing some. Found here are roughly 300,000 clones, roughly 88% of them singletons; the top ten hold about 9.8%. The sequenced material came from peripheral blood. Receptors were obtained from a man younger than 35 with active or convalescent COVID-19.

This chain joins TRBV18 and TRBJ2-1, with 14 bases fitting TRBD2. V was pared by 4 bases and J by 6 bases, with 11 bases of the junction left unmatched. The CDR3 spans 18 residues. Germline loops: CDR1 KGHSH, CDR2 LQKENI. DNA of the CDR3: TGTGCCAGCTCACTACCGGGACTAGCGGGGGCGCCCGTCAATGAGCAGTTCTTC. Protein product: CASSLPGLAGAPVNEQFF.

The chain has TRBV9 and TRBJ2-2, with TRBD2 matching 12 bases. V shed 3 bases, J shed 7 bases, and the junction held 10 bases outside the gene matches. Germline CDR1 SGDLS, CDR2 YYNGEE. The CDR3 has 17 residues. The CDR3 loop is CASSGQLAGGPGGELFF. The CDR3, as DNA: TGTGCCAGCAGCGGCCAGCTAGCGGGGGGGCCAGGCGGGGAGCTGTTTTTT.

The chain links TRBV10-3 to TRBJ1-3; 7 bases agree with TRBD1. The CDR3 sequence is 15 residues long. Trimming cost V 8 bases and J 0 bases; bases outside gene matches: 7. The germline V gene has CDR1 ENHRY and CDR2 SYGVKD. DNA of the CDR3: TGTGCCATCGGGTGGACAGGCCCCTCTGGAAACACCATATATTTT. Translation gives CAIGWTGPSGNTIYF.

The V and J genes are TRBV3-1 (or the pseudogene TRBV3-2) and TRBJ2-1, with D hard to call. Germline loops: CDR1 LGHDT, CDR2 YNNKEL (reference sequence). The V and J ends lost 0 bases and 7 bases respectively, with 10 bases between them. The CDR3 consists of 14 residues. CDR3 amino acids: CASSQETYPNEQFF. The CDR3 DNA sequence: TGTGCCAGCAGCCAAGAAACCTATCCTAATGAGCAGTTCTTC.

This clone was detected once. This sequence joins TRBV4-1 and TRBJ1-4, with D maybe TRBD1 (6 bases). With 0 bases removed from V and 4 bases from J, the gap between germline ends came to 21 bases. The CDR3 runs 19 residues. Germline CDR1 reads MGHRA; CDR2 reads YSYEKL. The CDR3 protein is CASSQDLVRQGMGNEKLFF. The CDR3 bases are TGCGCCAGCAGCCAAGATTTGGTTAGGCAGGGGATGGGTAATGAAAAACTGTTTTTT.

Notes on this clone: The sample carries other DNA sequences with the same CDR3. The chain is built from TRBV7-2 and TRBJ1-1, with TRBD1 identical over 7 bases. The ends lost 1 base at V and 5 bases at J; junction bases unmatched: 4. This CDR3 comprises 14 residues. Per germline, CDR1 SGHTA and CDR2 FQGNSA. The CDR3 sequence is CASSLGQGLTEAFF. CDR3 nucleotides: TGTGCCAGCAGCTTAGGACAGGGCTTAACTGAAGCTTTCTTT.

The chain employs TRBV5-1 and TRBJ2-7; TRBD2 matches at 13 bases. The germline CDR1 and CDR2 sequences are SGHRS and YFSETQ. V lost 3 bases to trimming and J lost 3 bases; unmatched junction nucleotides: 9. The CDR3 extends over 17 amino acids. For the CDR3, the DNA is TGCGCCAGCAGCTGGACTAGCGGGGGTAGAAATTTCTACGAGCAGTACTTC. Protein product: CASSWTSGGRNFYEQYF.

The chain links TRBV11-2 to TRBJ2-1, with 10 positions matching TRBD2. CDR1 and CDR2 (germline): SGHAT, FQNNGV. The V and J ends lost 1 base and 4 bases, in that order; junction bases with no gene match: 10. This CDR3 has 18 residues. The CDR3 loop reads CASSLAVVAGGDYNEQFF. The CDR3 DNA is TGTGCCAGCAGCTTAGCTGTGGTAGCGGGGGGAGATTACAATGAGCAGTTCTTC.

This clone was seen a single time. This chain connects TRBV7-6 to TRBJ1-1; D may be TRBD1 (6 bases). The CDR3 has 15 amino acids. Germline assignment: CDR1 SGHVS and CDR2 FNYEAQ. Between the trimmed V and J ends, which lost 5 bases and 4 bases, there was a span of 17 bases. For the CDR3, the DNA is TGTGCCAGCAGCCAATCTACGGGACACAGCACTGAAGCTTTCTTT. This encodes CASSQSTGHSTEAFF.

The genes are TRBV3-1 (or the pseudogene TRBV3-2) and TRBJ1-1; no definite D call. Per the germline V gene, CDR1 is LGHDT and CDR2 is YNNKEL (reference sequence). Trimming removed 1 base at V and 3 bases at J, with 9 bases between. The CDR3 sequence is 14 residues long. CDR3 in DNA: TGTGCCAGCAGCCAAGGGCCCTTATACACTGAAGCTTTCTTT. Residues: CASSQGPLYTEAFF.

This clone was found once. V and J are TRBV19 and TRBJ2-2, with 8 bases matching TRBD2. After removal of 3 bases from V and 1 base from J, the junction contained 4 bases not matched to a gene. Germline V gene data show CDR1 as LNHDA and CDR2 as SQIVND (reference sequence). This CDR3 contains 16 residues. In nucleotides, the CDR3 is TGTGCCAGTAGTATTTGGCTAGCGGGGAACACCGGGGAGCTGTTTTTT. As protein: CASSIWLAGNTGELFF.

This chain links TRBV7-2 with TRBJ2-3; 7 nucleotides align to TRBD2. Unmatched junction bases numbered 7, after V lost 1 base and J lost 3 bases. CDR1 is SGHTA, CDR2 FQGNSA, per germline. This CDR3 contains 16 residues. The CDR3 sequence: CASSLGSGVTTDTQYF. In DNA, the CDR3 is TGTGCCAGCAGCTTAGGGAGCGGGGTAACAACAGATACGCAGTATTTT.

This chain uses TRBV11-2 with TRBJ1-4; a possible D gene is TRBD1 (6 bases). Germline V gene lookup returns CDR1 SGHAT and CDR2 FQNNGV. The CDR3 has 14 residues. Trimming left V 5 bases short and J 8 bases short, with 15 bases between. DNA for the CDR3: TGTGCCAGCAGCCCATTGGGGAGGGGGGAAAAACTGTTTTTT. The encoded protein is CASSPLGRGEKLFF.

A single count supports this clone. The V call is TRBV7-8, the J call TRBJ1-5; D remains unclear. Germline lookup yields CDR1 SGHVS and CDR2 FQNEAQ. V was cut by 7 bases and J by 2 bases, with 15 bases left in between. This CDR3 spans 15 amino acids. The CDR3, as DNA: TGTGCCAGCATCCCCGGTCGGGATCGCAATCAGCCCCAGCATTTT. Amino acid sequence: CASIPGRDRNQPQHF.

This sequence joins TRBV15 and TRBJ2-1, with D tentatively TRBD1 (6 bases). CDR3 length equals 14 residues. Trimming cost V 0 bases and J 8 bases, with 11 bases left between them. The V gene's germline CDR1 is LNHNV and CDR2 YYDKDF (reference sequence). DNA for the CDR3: TGTGCCACCAGCAGAGATACCAGGGGCGATGAGCAGTTCTTC. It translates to CATSRDTRGDEQFF.

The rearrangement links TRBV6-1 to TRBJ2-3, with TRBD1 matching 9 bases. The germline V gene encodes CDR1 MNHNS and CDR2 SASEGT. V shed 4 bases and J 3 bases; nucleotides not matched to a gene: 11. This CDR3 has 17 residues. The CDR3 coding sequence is TGTGCCAGCAGTGTCTACAGGGGGCCGGGTAGGACAGATACGCAGTATTTT. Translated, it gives CASSVYRGPGRTDTQYF.

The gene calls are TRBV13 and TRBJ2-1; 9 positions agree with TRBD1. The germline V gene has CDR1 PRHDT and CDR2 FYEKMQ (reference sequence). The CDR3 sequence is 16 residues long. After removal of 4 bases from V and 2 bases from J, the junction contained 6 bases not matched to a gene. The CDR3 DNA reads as TGTGCCAGCAGCTACCCGGGACAGGGAACCTACAATGAGCAGTTCTTC. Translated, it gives CASSYPGQGTYNEQFF.

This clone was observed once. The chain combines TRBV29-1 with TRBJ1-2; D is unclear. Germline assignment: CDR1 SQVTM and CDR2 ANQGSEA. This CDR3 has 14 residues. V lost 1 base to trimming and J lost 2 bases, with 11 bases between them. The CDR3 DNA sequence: TGCAGCGTTGAAGGCCCAGCGACCAACTATGGCTACACCTTC. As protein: CSVEGPATNYGYTF.

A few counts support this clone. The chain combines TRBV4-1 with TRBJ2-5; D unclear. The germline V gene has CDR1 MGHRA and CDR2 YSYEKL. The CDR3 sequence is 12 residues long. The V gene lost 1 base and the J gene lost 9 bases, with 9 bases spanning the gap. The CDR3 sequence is CASSQGLWPQYF. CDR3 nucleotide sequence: TGCGCCAGCAGCCAAGGCCTCTGGCCCCAGTACTTC.

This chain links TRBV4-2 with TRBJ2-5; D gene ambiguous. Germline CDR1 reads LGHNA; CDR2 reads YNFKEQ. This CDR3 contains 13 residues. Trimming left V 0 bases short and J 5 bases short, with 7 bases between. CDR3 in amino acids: CASSQEPRETQYF. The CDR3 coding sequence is TGTGCCAGCAGCCAAGAACCTAGGGAGACCCAGTACTTC.